This section outlines one T cell receptor beta chain sequence together with its context. Antigen: not known. Authors' analysis steps: In the immunoSEQ data, sequences were junction-only and lacked quality scores, so filtering differed. Here immunoSEQ multiplex PCR was the method, and the copy in TCRdb shows in-frame clones only, minus some. Clone size and V and J calls were adopted from that table, with D and trimming inferred from the DNA. Of under 2,500,000 clones in the sample, 95% were seen once. The data are from a study of shared clonotypes between healthy human individuals. Study information: A couple of women and a few men aged 18 to 49 made up the donors. Study findings and constraints: Generally, naive subsets came out with larger estimated richness than memory subsets.

Germline V gene data show CDR1 as GTSNPN and CDR2 as SVGIG (reference sequence). V gave up 2 bases and J gave up 4 bases; unmatched junction bases: 4. This CDR3 spans 16 amino acids. This sequence joins TRBV30 and TRBJ2-3; TRBD2 aligns across 15 bases. This sequence originates from a man younger than 30 in good health. Sequenced: naive CD4+ T cells sorted from blood. As to subset: CD45RA+ positively selected. The CDR3 loop is CAWSSGLAGGADTQYF. The CDR3 nucleotides read TGTGCCTGGAGTTCAGGACTAGCGGGAGGGGCAGATACGCAGTATTTT.